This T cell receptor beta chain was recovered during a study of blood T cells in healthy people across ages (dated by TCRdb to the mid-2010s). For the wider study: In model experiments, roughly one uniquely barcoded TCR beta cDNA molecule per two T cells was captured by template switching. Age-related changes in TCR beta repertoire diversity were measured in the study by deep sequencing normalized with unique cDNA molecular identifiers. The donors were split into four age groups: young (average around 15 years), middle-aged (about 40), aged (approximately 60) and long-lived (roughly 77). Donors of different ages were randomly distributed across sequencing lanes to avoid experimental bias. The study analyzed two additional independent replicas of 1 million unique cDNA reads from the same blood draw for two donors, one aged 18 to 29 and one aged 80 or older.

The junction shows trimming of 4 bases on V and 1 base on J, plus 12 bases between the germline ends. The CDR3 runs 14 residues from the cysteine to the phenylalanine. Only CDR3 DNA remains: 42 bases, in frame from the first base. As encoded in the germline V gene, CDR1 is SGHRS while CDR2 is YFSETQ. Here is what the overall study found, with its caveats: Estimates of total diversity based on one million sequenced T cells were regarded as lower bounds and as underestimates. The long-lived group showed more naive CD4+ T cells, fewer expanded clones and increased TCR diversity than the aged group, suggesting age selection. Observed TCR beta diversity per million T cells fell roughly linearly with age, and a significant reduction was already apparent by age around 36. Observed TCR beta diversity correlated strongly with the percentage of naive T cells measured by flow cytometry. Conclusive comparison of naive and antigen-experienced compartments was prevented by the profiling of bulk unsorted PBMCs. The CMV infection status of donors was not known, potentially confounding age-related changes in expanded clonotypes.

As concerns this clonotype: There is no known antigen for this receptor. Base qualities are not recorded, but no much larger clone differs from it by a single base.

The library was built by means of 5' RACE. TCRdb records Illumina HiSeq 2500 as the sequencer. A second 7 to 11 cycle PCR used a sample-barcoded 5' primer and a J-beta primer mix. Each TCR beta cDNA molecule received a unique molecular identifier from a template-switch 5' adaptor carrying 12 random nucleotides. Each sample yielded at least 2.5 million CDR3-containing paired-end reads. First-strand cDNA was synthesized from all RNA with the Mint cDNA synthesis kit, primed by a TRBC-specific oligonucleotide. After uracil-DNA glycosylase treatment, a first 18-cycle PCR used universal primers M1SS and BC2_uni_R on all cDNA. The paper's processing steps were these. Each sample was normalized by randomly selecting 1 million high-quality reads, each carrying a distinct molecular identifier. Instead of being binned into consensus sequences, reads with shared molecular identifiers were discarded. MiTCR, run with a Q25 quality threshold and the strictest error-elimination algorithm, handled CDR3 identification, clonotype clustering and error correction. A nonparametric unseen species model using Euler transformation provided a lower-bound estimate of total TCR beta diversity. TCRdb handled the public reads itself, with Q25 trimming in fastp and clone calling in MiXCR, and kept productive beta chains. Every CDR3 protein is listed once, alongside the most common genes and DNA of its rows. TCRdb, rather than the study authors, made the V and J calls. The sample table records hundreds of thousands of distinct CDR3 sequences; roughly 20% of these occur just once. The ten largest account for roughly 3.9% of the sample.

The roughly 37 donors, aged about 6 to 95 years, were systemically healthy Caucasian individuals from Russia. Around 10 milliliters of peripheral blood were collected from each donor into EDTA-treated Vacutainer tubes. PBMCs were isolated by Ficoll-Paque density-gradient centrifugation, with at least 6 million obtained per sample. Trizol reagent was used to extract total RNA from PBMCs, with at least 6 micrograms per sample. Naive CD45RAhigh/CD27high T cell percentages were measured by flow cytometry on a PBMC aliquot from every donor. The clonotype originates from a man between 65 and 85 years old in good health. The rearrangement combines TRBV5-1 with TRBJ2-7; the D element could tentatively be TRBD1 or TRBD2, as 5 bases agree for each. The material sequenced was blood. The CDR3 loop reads CASSVGTISYEQYF. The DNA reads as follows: TGCGCCAGCAGCGTAGGGACGATTTCCTACGAGCAGTACTTC. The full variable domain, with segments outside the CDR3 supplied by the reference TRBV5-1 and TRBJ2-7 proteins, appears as KAGVTQTPRYLIKTRGQQVTLSCSPISGHRSVSWYQQTPGQGLQFLFEYFSETQRNKGNFPGRFSGRQFSNSRSEMNVSTLELGDSALYLCASSVGTISYEQYFGPGTRLTVT.